This T cell receptor (beta chain) was observed in a study of T cell changes during pregnancy in multiple sclerosis. This clone was seen only once. The data were produced by immunoSEQ multiplex PCR, yet TCRdb's version contains in-frame clones alone and is incomplete. The repertoire holds under 55,000 clones, just over 90% seen once, with around 1.5% in the top ten. The sequencing input was PBMCs (not recorded whether the cells were cultured). The receptor comes from a female donor with multiple sclerosis, enrolled in a pregnancy study.

The DNA for the CDR3 is TGTGCTAGTGGTTTGGTTGGGAGGGGAGCGGTAGAGACCCAGTACTTC. Protein product: CASGLVGRGAVETQYF. The chain combines TRBV12-5 with TRBJ2-5; 7 bases are shared with TRBD2. Germline V gene sequence: CDR1 LGHNT, CDR2 FRNRAP. The V gene end was trimmed by 0 bases and the J gene end by 4 bases; junction bases not matched to a gene: 8. CDR3 size: 16 residues.